Following are 26 T cell receptor beta chains from one sample sequenced in a study of cytomegalovirus exposure and HLA in healthy donors. TCRdb's copy holds only in-frame clones and misses some; the assay was immunoSEQ multiplex PCR. Here the sample spans roughly 80,000 clones, roughly 94% being singletons. What was sequenced was PBMCs. The receptors come from a woman under 30 in good health and CMV-seropositive.

The chain joins TRBV6-1 to TRBJ1-1; D is perhaps TRBD1 (5 bases). Trimming left V 2 bases short and J 6 bases short, with 13 bases between. Germline V gene data show CDR1 as MNHNS and CDR2 as SASEGT. The CDR3 runs to 14 residues. CDR3 sequence: CASSEQGAVSEAFF. The CDR3 region has the DNA TGTGCCAGCAGTGAACAAGGGGCAGTATCTGAAGCTTTCTTT.

The chain employs TRBV28 and TRBJ2-7; D possibly corresponds to TRBD1 (6 bases). From germline, CDR1 is MDHEN and CDR2 SYDVKM. The ends were cut back, 4 bases at V and 1 base at J, with 8 bases in the middle. The CDR3 consists of 13 residues. The CDR3 region has the DNA TGTGCCAGCAGTTCCGGACAGTCCTACGAGCAGTACTTC. It is translated as CASSSGQSYEQYF.

The chain recombines TRBV28 with TRBJ2-7, with TRBD1 identical over 10 bases. The ends lost 7 bases at V and 4 bases at J; junction bases unmatched: 7. The CDR3 extends over 14 amino acids. Germline-derived CDR1 and CDR2 are MDHEN and SYDVKM. The CDR3 loop is CASTFGTGVYEQYF. The DNA for the CDR3 is TGTGCCAGCACCTTCGGGACAGGGGTTTACGAGCAGTACTTC.

V and J are TRBV13 and TRBJ2-1, with 12 positions matching TRBD2. Per the germline V gene, CDR1 is PRHDT and CDR2 is FYEKMQ (reference sequence). Losses at the gene ends were 4 bases for V and 8 bases for J; bases not matched to a gene: 9. The CDR3 consists of 16 residues. CDR3 amino acids: CASSSLAGGPSDEQFF. As DNA, the CDR3 is TGTGCCAGCAGCTCCCTAGCGGGAGGGCCAAGTGATGAGCAGTTCTTC.

This chain uses TRBV27 with TRBJ2-5; TRBD2 matches 8 bases. The CDR3 covers 16 residues. V gave up 6 bases and J gave up 4 bases; unmatched junction bases: 13. Germline assignment: CDR1 MNHEY and CDR2 SMNVEV (reference sequence). The CDR3 bases are TGTGCCAGCAGCCTGATTTCGGGGGGGCGCGTAGAGACCCAGTACTTC. It specifies CASSLISGGRVETQYF.

The CDR3 sequence: CASSPDRGAETQYF. Written as DNA, the CDR3 is TGTGCCAGCAGCCCCGACAGGGGAGCTGAGACCCAGTACTTC. The V gene is TRBV7-2, the J gene TRBJ2-5, with 8 bases lining up with TRBD1. This CDR3 has 14 amino acids. Germline V gives CDR1 SGHTA, CDR2 FQGNSA. Trimming removed 5 bases from V and 5 bases from J; junction bases left unmatched: 7.

The J gene is TRBJ1-5, the V gene TRBV10-3; 9 positions agree with TRBD1. The ends lost 6 bases at V and 6 bases at J; junction bases unmatched: 6. The CDR3 contains 14 residues. Germline assignment: CDR1 ENHRY and CDR2 SYGVKD. The CDR3 nucleotides read TGTGCCATCAGCGCACAGGGGGCAGGTCAGCCCCAGCATTTT. This gives the protein CAISAQGAGQPQHF.

The chain uses TRBV7-2 and TRBJ2-3, with D maybe TRBD1 (5 bases). CDR3 length: 17 amino acids. Between the trimmed V and J ends, which lost 5 bases and 4 bases, there was a span of 22 bases. The V gene's germline CDR1 is SGHTA and CDR2 FQGNSA. The CDR3 is CASSPRHPTASADTQYF. CDR3 nucleotides: TGTGCCAGCAGCCCTCGACACCCGACAGCGTCGGCAGATACGCAGTATTTT.

The chain employs TRBV29-1 and TRBJ1-2; 7 bases match TRBD1. Germline trimming cut 7 bases from V and 4 bases from J; bases unmatched to any gene: 9. Germline CDR1 reads SQVTM; CDR2 reads ANQGSEA. The CDR3 is made up of 13 amino acids. In DNA form, the CDR3 reads TGCAGCGCTAGACAGGGTGATGGCTATGGCTACACCTTC. Translation gives CSARQGDGYGYTF.

The V and J genes are TRBV5-4 and TRBJ2-5, with 10 positions matching TRBD1. The CDR3 is 16 amino acids. The germline V gene encodes CDR1 SGHNT and CDR2 YYREEE (reference sequence). V lost 4 bases and J lost 5; bases outside the gene matches: 11. The CDR3 sequence is CASSTGQGGIVETQYF. CDR3 nucleotide sequence: TGTGCCAGCAGCACCGGACAGGGGGGGATAGTGGAGACCCAGTACTTC.

V and J are TRBV14 and TRBJ2-2, with 9 bases matching TRBD1. Per germline, CDR1 SGHDN and CDR2 FVKESK. The junction had 9 bases not matched to a gene; V was cut back by 3 bases and J by 4 bases. The CDR3 spans 17 residues. The CDR3: CASSHAWDRAGTGELFF. The CDR3 DNA sequence: TGTGCCAGCAGCCACGCTTGGGACAGGGCTGGCACCGGGGAGCTGTTTTTT.

This sequence joins TRBV5-6 and TRBJ1-2; 9 bases map to TRBD1. With V trimmed by 4 bases and J by 3 bases, 10 bases remained unmatched. This CDR3 has 16 residues. Germline CDR1 SGHDT, CDR2 YYEEEE. CDR3 sequence reads: CASSQMGQGPHYGYTF. The CDR3 nucleotides read TGTGCCAGCAGCCAGATGGGACAGGGACCGCACTATGGCTACACCTTC.

The chain couples TRBV27 to TRBJ2-7, with 9 bases matching TRBD2. CDR3 length: 14 amino acids. Germline V gives CDR1 MNHEY, CDR2 SMNVEV (reference sequence). The V gene end was trimmed by 5 bases and the J gene end by 1 base; junction bases not matched to a gene: 3. CDR3 nucleotides: TGTGCCAGCAGTCGACTAGCGGATTCCTACGAGCAGTACTTC. Translated, it gives CASSRLADSYEQYF.

The genes are TRBV5-1 and TRBJ2-3; 10 bases align to TRBD2. This CDR3 spans 16 amino acids. CDR1 is SGHRS and CDR2 is YFSETQ in the germline V gene. Germline trimming cut 1 base from V and 5 bases from J; bases unmatched to any gene: 7. For the CDR3, the DNA is TGCGCCAGCAGCTTGTTGGCTAGCGGGAGTGGAGATACGCAGTATTTT. This sequence encodes CASSLLASGSGDTQYF.

This chain uses TRBV5-4 with TRBJ2-6, with no clear D. From germline, CDR1 is SGHNT and CDR2 YYREEE (reference sequence). Trimming cost V 4 bases and J 0 bases, with 8 bases left between them. This CDR3 has 15 residues. The CDR3 spells CASSLPNSGANVLTF. For the CDR3, the DNA is TGTGCCAGCAGCCTCCCTAACTCTGGGGCCAACGTCCTGACTTTC.

V usage is TRBV19 and J usage is TRBJ2-7, with 12 bases matching TRBD2. The CDR3 covers 17 residues. V lost 5 bases, J lost 3 bases, and 11 bases stayed unmatched. Germline V gives CDR1 LNHDA, CDR2 SQIVND (reference sequence). CDR3 loop: CASSPRTSGISSYEQYF. The CDR3 nucleotides are TGTGCCAGTAGTCCTCGGACTAGCGGGATCTCCAGCTACGAGCAGTACTTC.

This clone has a single count. The junction and the germline gene differ at one end; a read error may be behind it. The chain couples TRBV4-2 to TRBJ2-1; 11 positions match TRBD2. Per germline, CDR1 LGHNA and CDR2 YNFKEQ. This CDR3 has 16 residues. Written as DNA, the CDR3 is TGTGCCGGCAGCGGAACTAGCGGGGGTCTGTACAATGAGCAGTTCTTC. Protein: CAGSGTSGGLYNEQFF.

The V call is TRBV7-9, the J call TRBJ2-1; no firm D call. Germline V gives CDR1 SEHNR, CDR2 FQNEAQ (reference sequence). The germline V and J ends were trimmed by 4 bases and 2 bases, with 18 bases remaining between them. The CDR3 runs 17 residues. The CDR3 region has the DNA TGTGCCAGCAGCTCCCAACTCAAGACACGCGCCTACAATGAGCAGTTCTTC. It translates to CASSSQLKTRAYNEQFF.

This rearrangement joins TRBV18 to TRBJ2-1; no clear D. The CDR3 has 12 amino acids. Germline CDR1 is KGHSH and CDR2 is LQKENI. V gave up 3 bases and J gave up 4 bases, with 4 bases separating them. The CDR3 is CASSPLYNEQFF. As DNA, the CDR3 is TGTGCCAGCTCACCCTTATACAATGAGCAGTTCTTC. Supplemented by reference TRBV18 and TRBJ2-1, the full variable domain reads NAGVMQNPRHLVRRRGQEARLRCSPMKGHSHVYWYRQLPEEGLKFMVYLQKENIIDESGMPKERFSAEFPKEGPSILRIQQVVRGDSAAYFCASSPLYNEQFFGPGTRLTVL.

The V gene is TRBV15, the J gene TRBJ2-2; the D gene is possibly TRBD1 (5 bases). The V gene lost 1 base and the J gene lost 4 bases, with 10 bases spanning the gap. The CDR3 contains 15 residues. Germline V lookup: CDR1 LNHNV, CDR2 YYDKDF (reference sequence). CDR3 bases: TGTGCCACCAGCAGAGGGGGCCGAGGCACCGGGGAGCTGTTTTTT. The encoded protein is CATSRGGRGTGELFF.

The chain couples TRBV27 to TRBJ1-6; D may be TRBD1 (6 bases). Germline V CDR1 and CDR2: MNHEY, SMNVEV (reference sequence). Trimming cost V 5 bases and J 9 bases, with 11 bases left between them. The length of the CDR3 is 13 residues. The CDR3 spells CASSNTGFSPLHF. The CDR3 DNA follows: TGTGCCAGCAGTAATACAGGGTTTTCACCCCTCCACTTT.

The chain uses TRBV27 and TRBJ2-2; TRBD1 is a possible D gene (5 bases). V dropped 5 bases and J dropped 6 bases, with 13 bases sitting between them. CDR3 length: 14 residues. From germline, CDR1 is MNHEY and CDR2 SMNVEV (reference sequence). The CDR3 reads CASSPAGIPGELFF. In nucleotides, the CDR3 is TGTGCCAGCAGTCCCGCAGGGATCCCCGGGGAGCTGTTTTTT.

V gene TRBV5-3 combines with J gene TRBJ1-2; 7 nucleotides line up with TRBD1. TRBV5-3 is given ORF status, its function remaining uncertain. There are 16 residues in the CDR3. V shed 4 bases and J 2 bases; nucleotides not matched to a gene: 11. CDR3: CARSPLPRDSNYGYTF. The CDR3 nucleotides read TGTGCCAGAAGCCCCCTTCCCCGGGACAGCAACTATGGCTACACCTTC.

For the CDR3, the DNA is TGTGCCAGCAGCGTTTCGGCAGGGAACACTGAAGCTTTCTTT. Translated: CASSVSAGNTEAFF. The J gene is TRBJ1-1, the V gene TRBV9, with D hard to call. The CDR3 runs to 14 residues. Germline values: CDR1 SGDLS, CDR2 YYNGEE. Deletions cut 2 bases from V and 1 base from J, with 9 bases between.

V gene TRBV27 combines with J gene TRBJ1-1; 7 bases line up with TRBD1. The V and J ends lost 6 bases and 0 bases, in that order; junction bases with no gene match: 10. This CDR3 is 16 amino acids long. The germline V gene has CDR1 MNHEY and CDR2 SMNVEV (reference sequence). The CDR3 nucleotides are TGTGCCAGCAGATTAATGGGACAGATCATGAACACTGAAGCTTTCTTT. As protein: CASRLMGQIMNTEAFF.

CDR3 sequence: CATSGSGIGAVFF. In nucleotides, the CDR3 is TGTGCCACCAGCGGAAGCGGGATAGGGGCCGTGTTCTTC. The chain has TRBV15 and TRBJ2-1, with 7 bases matching TRBD2. CDR3 size: 13 residues. V was pared by 5 bases and J by 15 bases, with 13 bases of the junction left unmatched. Germline V gene sequence: CDR1 LNHNV, CDR2 YYDKDF (reference sequence).